This TCR beta chain was retrieved from a study of T cell responses to AZD1222 COVID-19 vaccine. Findings of the study overall: It should be noted that donors were predominantly white British and more often female, and clonal diversity was possibly underestimated.

Per the germline V gene, CDR1 is SNHLY and CDR2 is FYNNEI. Deletions cut 4 bases from V and 1 base from J, with 7 bases between. CDR3 length equals 13 residues. This clone was observed a single time. Its target is unknown. Libraries were prepared by immunoSEQ multiplex PCR; TCRdb keeps only in-frame clonotypes and omits some of them. The table shows approximately 75,000 clones, with about nine tenths occurring only once. The TCR was taken from an adult who received the AZD1222 COVID-19 vaccine. V is TRBV2 and J is TRBJ1-1; D is unresolved. Specimen: peripheral blood, collected 28 days after the second AZD1222 dose. CDR3 loop: CASSVEQNTEAFF. CDR3 sequence (DNA): TGTGCCAGCAGTGTGGAACAGAACACTGAAGCTTTCTTT.